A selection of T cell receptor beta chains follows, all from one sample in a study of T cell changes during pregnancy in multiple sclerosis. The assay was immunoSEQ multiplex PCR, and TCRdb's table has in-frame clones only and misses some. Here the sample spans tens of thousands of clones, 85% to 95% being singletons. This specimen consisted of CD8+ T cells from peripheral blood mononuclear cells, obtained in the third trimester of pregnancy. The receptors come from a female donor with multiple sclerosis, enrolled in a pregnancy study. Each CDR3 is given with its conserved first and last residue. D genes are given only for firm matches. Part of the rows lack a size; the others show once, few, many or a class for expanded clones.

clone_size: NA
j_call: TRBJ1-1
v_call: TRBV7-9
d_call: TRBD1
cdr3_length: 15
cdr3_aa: CASSLPGTGVPEAFF
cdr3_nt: TGTGCCAGCAGCCTACCTGGGACAGGGGTCCCTGAAGCTTTCTTT

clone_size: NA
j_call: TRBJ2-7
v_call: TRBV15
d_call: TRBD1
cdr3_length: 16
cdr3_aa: CATSRSTGTGGLEQYF
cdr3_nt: TGTGCCACCAGCAGGTCGACCGGGACAGGGGGTCTCGAGCAGTACTTC

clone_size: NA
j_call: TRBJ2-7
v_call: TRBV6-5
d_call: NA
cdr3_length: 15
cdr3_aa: CASSLSGLSSYEQYF
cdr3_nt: TGTGCCAGCAGTCTGAGCGGATTAAGCTCCTACGAGCAGTACTTC

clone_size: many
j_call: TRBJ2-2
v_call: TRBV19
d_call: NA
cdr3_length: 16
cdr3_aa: CASSKTERTNTGELFF
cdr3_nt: TGTGCCAGTAGTAAGACAGAAAGAACGAACACCGGGGAGCTGTTTTTT

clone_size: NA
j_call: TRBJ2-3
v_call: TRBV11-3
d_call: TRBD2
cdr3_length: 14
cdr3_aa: CASSPRTSGGALYF
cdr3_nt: TGTGCCAGCAGCCCTAGGACTAGCGGGGGGGCCTTGTATTTT

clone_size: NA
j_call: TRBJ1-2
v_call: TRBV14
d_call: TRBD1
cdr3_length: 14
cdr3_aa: CASSLTGGGDGYTF
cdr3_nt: TGTGCCAGCAGCCTCACAGGGGGCGGAGATGGCTACACCTTC

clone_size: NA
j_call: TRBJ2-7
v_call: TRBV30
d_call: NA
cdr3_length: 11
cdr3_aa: CAWGQLYEQYF
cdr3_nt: TGTGCCTGGGGACAGCTCTACGAGCAGTACTTC

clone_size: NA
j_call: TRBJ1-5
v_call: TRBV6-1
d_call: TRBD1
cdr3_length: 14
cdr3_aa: CASDLDREGQPQHF
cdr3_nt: TGTGCCAGCGATCTGGACAGGGAAGGACAGCCCCAGCATTTT

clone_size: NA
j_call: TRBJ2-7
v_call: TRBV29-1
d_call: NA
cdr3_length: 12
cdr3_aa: CSVAPRGYEQYF
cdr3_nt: TGCAGCGTTGCTCCCCGGGGGTACGAGCAGTACTTC

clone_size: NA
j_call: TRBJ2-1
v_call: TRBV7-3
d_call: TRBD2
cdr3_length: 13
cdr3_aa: CASSSSGGDEQFF
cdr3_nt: TGTGCCAGCAGTTCTAGCGGGGGGGATGAGCAGTTCTTC

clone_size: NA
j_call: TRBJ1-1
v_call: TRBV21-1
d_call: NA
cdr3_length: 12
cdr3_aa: CARIEDSFQAFF
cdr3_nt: TGTGCCAGAATAGAAGACAGTTTTCAAGCTTTCTTT

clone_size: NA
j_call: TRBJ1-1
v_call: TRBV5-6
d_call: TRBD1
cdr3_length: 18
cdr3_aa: CASSLGTGGSLMNTEAFF
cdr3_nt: TGTGCCAGCAGCTTGGGGACAGGGGGGTCCTTAATGAACACTGAAGCTTTCTTT

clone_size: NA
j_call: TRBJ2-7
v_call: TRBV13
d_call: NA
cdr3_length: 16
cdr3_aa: CASSLVAADNFYEQYF
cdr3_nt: TGTGCCAGCAGCTTAGTCGCTGCGGATAACTTCTACGAGCAGTACTTC

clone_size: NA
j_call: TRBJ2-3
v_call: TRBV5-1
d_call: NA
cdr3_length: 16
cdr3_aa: CASSLASPVGTDTQYF
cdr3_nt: TGCGCCAGCAGCTTGGCCTCTCCGGTCGGCACAGATACGCAGTATTTT

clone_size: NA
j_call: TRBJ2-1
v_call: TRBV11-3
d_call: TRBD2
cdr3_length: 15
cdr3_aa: CASSVPGLAYNEQFF
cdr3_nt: TGTGCCAGCAGCGTTCCGGGACTAGCCTACAATGAGCAGTTCTTC

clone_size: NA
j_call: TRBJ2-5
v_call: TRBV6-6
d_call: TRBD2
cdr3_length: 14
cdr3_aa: CASSSLAGDETQYF
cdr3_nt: TGTGCCAGCAGTTCCCTAGCGGGAGACGAGACCCAGTACTTC

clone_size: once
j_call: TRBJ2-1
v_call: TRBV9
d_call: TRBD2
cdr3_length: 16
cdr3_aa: CASSERGGSSYNEQFF
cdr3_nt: TGTGCCAGCAGCGAACGGGGGGGGAGCTCCTACAATGAGCAGTTCTTC

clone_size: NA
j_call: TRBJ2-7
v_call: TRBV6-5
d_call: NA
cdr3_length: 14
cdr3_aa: CASRSTSSAGEQYF
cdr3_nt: TGTGCCAGCAGATCTACCTCTAGCGCCGGCGAGCAGTACTTC

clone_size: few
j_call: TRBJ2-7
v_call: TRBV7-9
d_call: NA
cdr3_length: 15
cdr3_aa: CASSLTEEVNYEQYF
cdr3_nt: TGTGCCAGCAGCTTAACCGAGGAAGTTAACTACGAGCAGTACTTC

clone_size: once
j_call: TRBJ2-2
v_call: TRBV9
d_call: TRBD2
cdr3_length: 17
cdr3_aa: CASSPLLAGEAAGELFF
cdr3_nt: TGTGCCAGCAGCCCACTACTAGCGGGAGAAGCGGCCGGGGAGCTGTTTTTT

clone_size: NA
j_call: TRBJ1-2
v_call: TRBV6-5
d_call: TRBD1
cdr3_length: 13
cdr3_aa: CASSRQGTYDYTF
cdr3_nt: TGTGCCAGCTCGCGACAGGGAACCTATGACTACACCTTC

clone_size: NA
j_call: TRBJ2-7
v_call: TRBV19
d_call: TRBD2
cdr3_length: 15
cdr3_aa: CASSIEHRGGYEQYF
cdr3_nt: TGTGCCAGTAGTATAGAGCACCGGGGGGGCTACGAGCAGTACTTC

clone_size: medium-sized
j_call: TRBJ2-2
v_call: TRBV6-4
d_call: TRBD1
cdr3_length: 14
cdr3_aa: CASKQGSDTGELFF
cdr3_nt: TGTGCCAGCAAACAGGGGTCTGACACCGGGGAGCTGTTTTTT

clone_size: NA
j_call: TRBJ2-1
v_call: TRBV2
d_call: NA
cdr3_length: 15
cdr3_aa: CASTMGGGPYNEQFF
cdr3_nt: TGTGCCAGCACCATGGGAGGGGGTCCCTACAATGAGCAGTTCTTC

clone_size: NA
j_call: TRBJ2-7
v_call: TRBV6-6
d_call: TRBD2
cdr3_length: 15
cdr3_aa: CASSDWTSGVYEQYF
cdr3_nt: TGTGCCAGCAGCGACTGGACTAGCGGGGTTTACGAGCAGTACTTC

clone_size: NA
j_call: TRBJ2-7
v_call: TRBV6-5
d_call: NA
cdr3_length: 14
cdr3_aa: CASSGLGSSYEQYF
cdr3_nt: TGTGCCAGCAGTGGCTTGGGCAGCTCCTACGAGCAGTACTTC

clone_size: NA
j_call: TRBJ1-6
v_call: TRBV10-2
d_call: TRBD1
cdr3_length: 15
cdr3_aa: CASGGTGGYNSPLHF
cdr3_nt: TGCGCCAGCGGGGGGACAGGGGGGTATAATTCACCCCTCCACTTT

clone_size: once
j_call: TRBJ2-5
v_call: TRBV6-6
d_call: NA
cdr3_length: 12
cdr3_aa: CASSPGMSPQYF
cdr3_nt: TGTGCCAGCAGTCCAGGGATGAGCCCCCAGTACTTC

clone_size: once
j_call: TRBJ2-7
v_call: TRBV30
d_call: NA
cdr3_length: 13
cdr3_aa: CAWSRREELGQYF
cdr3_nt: TGTGCCTGGAGTAGGAGGGAAGAGCTCGGGCAGTACTTC

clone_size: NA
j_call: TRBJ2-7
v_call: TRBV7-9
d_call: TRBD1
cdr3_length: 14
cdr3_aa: CASSYDRGPYEQYF
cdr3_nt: TGTGCCAGCAGCTACGACAGGGGCCCCTACGAGCAGTACTTC

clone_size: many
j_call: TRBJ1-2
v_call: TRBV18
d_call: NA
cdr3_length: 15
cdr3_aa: CASSPPRQANYGYTF
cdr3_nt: TGTGCCAGCTCACCACCGCGACAGGCGAACTATGGCTACACCTTC

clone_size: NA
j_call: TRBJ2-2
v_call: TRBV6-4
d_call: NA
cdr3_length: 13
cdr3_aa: CASSEGGTGELFF
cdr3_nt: TGTGCCAGCAGTGAGGGGGGCACCGGGGAGCTGTTTTTT